These T cell receptor beta chains were read from a single sample in a study of blood T cell repertoires in COVID-19. Libraries were prepared by immunoSEQ multiplex PCR; TCRdb keeps only in-frame clonotypes and omits some of them. The data contain 200,000 to 250,000 clones, approximately 90% of them seen just once; the ten biggest clones take up just under 6.5%. Sequenced input: PBMCs or T cells enriched from blood (not recorded which). The receptors shown here come from a woman under 40 with acute COVID-19. Both conserved end residues are part of each CDR3. A D gene is named only where the DNA matches it firmly. Size values are once, few and many counts, or a class for expanded clones, and some rows have none.

TRBJ1-6 NA NA TRBV6-5 TGTGCCAGCAGCCAAGCGGGTTCACCCCTCCACTTT CASSQAGSPLHF
TRBJ1-1 NA NA TRBV19 TGTGCCAGTACCACCCGGCTGGGCAGGGTACGGGACACTGAAGCTTTCTTT CASTTRLGRVRDTEAFF
TRBJ2-7 NA NA TRBV7-2 TGTGCCAGCAGCTTAGCCCCCCCAGGGCTGGGCGCCTACGAGCAGTACTTC CASSLAPPGLGAYEQYF
TRBJ1-1 NA NA TRBV14 TGTGCCAGCAGCCAAGACTCGGCAGGGAGGGAAGCTTTCTTT CASSQDSAGREAFF
TRBJ1-2 once NA TRBV6-2/TRBV6-3 TGTGCCAGCAGTTACAAGACACTCTATGATGGCTACACCTTC CASSYKTLYDGYTF
TRBJ2-3 NA TRBD2 TRBV7-8 TGTGCCAGCAGCTTAGATAGCGGGGGGGCCACGACAGATACGCAGTATTTT CASSLDSGGATTDTQYF
TRBJ2-5 NA NA TRBV2 TGTGCCAGCAGTGGGATTAGCACCCAAGAGACCCAGTACTTC CASSGISTQETQYF
TRBJ1-5 NA TRBD1 TRBV2 TGTGCCAGCAGCACCGGGACAGGGAAGAATCAGCCCCAGCATTTT CASSTGTGKNQPQHF
TRBJ1-1 NA NA TRBV4-2 TGTGCCAGCAGCCAAGGCAGTCTGAACACTGAAGCTTTCTTT CASSQGSLNTEAFF
TRBJ2-2 NA TRBD2 TRBV2 TGTGCCAGCAGTACATCTAGCGGGAGAAACACCGGGGAGCTGTTTTTT CASSTSSGRNTGELFF
TRBJ2-1 NA NA TRBV4-3 TGCGCCAGCAGCCAAGGTAGCTCCTACAATGAGCAGTTCTTC CASSQGSSYNEQFF
TRBJ2-3 NA NA TRBV5-4 TGTGCCAGCAGCTTGGATTTTGGGCTAGCGAAAGATACGCAGTATTTT CASSLDFGLAKDTQYF
TRBJ1-5 NA NA TRBV15 TGTGCCACCAGCCCCCGGGCCCCGGGGGTTCAGCCCCAGCATTTT CATSPRAPGVQPQHF
TRBJ2-2 once TRBD2 TRBV2 TGTGCCAGCATGCGCTCCGCCTTAGCGGGGGCCTTCACCGGGGAGCTGTTTTTT CASMRSALAGAFTGELFF
TRBJ1-5 NA NA TRBV28 TGTGCCAGCAGTTGGAAGAAGGGGCGTTGGAATCAGCCCCAGCATTTT CASSWKKGRWNQPQHF
TRBJ2-5 NA TRBD2 TRBV30 TGTGCCTGGAGCCACTGGACTAGCGGGGATCAAGAGACCCAGTACTTC CAWSHWTSGDQETQYF
TRBJ1-2 NA TRBD1 TRBV4-1 TGCGCCAGCAGCCAAGGGGACAGGGCATTTTATGGCTACACCTTC CASSQGDRAFYGYTF
TRBJ2-3 NA NA TRBV6-2/TRBV6-3 TGTGCCAGCAGTCGTAGGACTAGCACAGATACGCAGTATTTT CASSRRTSTDTQYF
TRBJ1-5 once TRBD1 TRBV7-2 TGTGCCAGCAGCCTACAGGGGAGTCAGCCCCAGCATTTT CASSLQGSQPQHF
TRBJ1-1 NA NA TRBV15 TGTGCCACCAGCAGCAACTTAGACAGCCGCCCGGCCGAAGCTTTCTTT CATSSNLDSRPAEAFF
TRBJ2-1 once NA TRBV19 TGTGCCAGTAGTCCCCGAGAGAGCTACAATGAGCAGTTCTTC CASSPRESYNEQFF
TRBJ2-7 NA NA TRBV21-1 TGTGCCAGCAGCACGTTAGAGCGGGGGCTTTACGAGCAGTACTTC CASSTLERGLYEQYF
TRBJ1-1 NA NA TRBV19 TGTGCCTCAAGCCGCCCCGGGGGCACTGAAGCTTTCTTT CASSRPGGTEAFF